This T cell receptor beta chain was observed in a study of shared clonotypes between healthy human individuals. The assay was immunoSEQ multiplex PCR, and TCRdb's table has in-frame clones only and misses some. The table records 2 million to 2.5 million clones, roughly 95% of them present only once. Trimming stripped 5 bases from V and 1 base from J, with 18 bases between. Germline V gene lookup returns CDR1 MGHRA and CDR2 YSYEKL. The CDR3 has 16 residues. In regard to this clone: Its specificity is unknown.

The study's findings and limits: Estimated clonotype richness was generally higher in naive than memory subsets.

What was sequenced was naive CD4+ T cells sorted from blood. Documented subset: CD45RA+ positively selected. This clonotype was obtained from a man in his late teens or twenties in good health. The chain combines TRBV4-1 with TRBJ2-7; D is perhaps TRBD1 (6 bases). CDR3 protein: CASSAYQGPTSYEQYF. The CDR3 DNA follows: TGCGCCAGCAGCGCATACCAGGGGCCAACGTCCTACGAGCAGTACTTC.